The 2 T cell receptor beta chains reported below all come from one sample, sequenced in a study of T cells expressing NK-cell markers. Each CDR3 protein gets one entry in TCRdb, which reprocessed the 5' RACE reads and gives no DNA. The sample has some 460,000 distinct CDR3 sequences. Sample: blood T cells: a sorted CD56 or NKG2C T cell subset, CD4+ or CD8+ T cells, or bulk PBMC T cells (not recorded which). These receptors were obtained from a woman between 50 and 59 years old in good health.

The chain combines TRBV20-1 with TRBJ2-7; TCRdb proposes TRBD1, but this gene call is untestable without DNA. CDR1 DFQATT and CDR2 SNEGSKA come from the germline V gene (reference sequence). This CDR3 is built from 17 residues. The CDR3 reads CSADYSRGGGLGYEQYF.

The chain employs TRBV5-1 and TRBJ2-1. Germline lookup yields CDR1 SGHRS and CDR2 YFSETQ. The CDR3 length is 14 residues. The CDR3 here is CASSFQPHADEQFF.